This TCR beta chain was recovered during a study of T cells in Graves' hyperthyroidism and ophthalmopathy (dated by TCRdb to between 2018 and 2021). Study-wide context: Peripheral blood samples were taken at initial diagnosis, before any treatment was given. TCR V-J signatures able to tell the groups apart were searched for in a discovery cohort of 90 to 100 patients, of whom over 40 had Graves' ophthalmopathy and around 57 had stable Graves' hyperthyroidism. Prospective prediction of ophthalmopathy was tested in an independent validation cohort consisting of some 18 hyperthyroidism patients and over 15 patients who later progressed to ophthalmopathy. The 100 discovery patients were randomly split 7:3 into training and test sets. In addition, the study compared T-cell repertoires in thyroid tissue and in blood from roughly six Graves' hyperthyroidism patients. Once sampling was done, hyperthyroidism patients were given methimazole at a starting dose of 30 mg daily, whereas ophthalmopathy patients were given high-dose intravenous methylprednisolone. The paper reports TCR Vbeta CDR3 sequencing of roughly 140 peripheral blood samples: over 40 ophthalmopathy, fewer than 85 hyperthyroidism and approximately 17 progressor patients. Results the study describes overall, beyond this receptor: Most expanded thyroid clonotypes (frequency above 0.001) were also found in blood, which suggests that blood repertoires may mirror thyroid immune responses. In validation, the model predicted progression to ophthalmopathy with just under 71% sensitivity and around 72% specificity, a median of about six months before onset. Sample size was not statistically predetermined, and investigators were not blinded to group allocation. A 13 V-J signature model separated ophthalmopathy from stable hyperthyroidism, with 87.88% sensitivity and 81.08% specificity in cross-validation and 80%/75% in testing.

Stable Graves' hyperthyroidism was defined as no progression to ophthalmopathy during 18 months of follow-up. Hyperthyroidism patients were newly diagnosed, had a disease duration of under 2 months, and were aged 18 to 65 years. The study excluded patients with uncontrolled infections, other autoimmune diseases, pregnancy or lactation. Diagnoses relied on clinical symptoms, serum thyroxine and TRAb, thyroid ultrasound and orbital computed tomography. PBMCs were isolated from more than 9 ml of fresh peripheral blood by Ficoll-Paque density gradient centrifugation. Total RNA was extracted using Trizol reagent, and RNA quality was assessed on an Agilent 2100 Bioanalyzer. This clonotype came up a few times. This receptor's antigen is unknown. Qualities for individual bases were not recorded, and no much larger clone is one base off. Amplification of TCR beta CDR3 regions was carried out from RNA transcripts. The TCR CDR3 was subjected to a first round of RT-PCR using the HTBI primer set and the Qiagen OneStep RT-PCR kit. Libraries were constructed in a second round of multiplex PCR, after which size selection and purification were performed. Sequencing of the libraries was done on an Illumina HiSeq2000 using paired-end 100 bp reads. For the original study's pipeline: SOAPnuke was used to process the raw data, throwing out any read that contained adapters or uncalled bases, had a mean Phred below 15, or lacked an exact constant-primer or identifier match. COPE v1.2.5 was used to merge the high-quality paired reads, and each unique nucleotide sequence was defined as a clonotype. MiTCR v1.1 was used to align the clonotypes against IMGT TRBV, TRBD and TRBJ reference segments. Only V-J combinations with frequency above 0.0001, covering approximately 99% of repertoires, were analysed. A TCS score was defined as the ratio between F50 (clonal expansion) and ExV (chaos), using BLOSUM62-based TCRdist between CDR3 peptides within each V-J. Welch's t-statistics and random forest reduced 450 to 600 V-J features to roughly 13, which were used in a naive Bayes classifier (R e1071). TCRdb reprocessed the public reads (quality trimming at Q25 with fastp, clone calling with MiXCR) and kept in-frame beta chains. CDR3 protein sequences are deduplicated, and each keeps its most common genes and DNA. The authors' filters were not applied to this entry. The sample table records roughly 330,000 distinct CDR3 sequences; around 17% of these occur just once. The ten largest clonotypes hold around 35% of the sample.

Measured from the cysteine to the phenylalanine, the CDR3 is 14 residues long. The read is trimmed to its CDR3 DNA, 42 bases read in frame from base 1. V is pared back by 0 bases and J by 0 bases, with 6 bases lying between the germline termini. For CDR1 and CDR2, the germline V gene lists ENHRY and SYGVKD. This receptor chain uses TRBV10-3 and TRBJ2-7, with a tentative D gene TRBD2 over 5 matching bases. Sequencing used blood. This TCR derives from a man aged 25-40 years with Graves' hyperthyroidism. Read as DNA, the sequence is TGTGCCATCAGTGAGTCAGCGGTCTCCTACGAGCAGTACTTC. Its product reads: CAISESAVSYEQYF.